This TCR beta chain was documented in a study of T cell changes during pregnancy in multiple sclerosis. This clone was seen more than once but under ten times. The assay was immunoSEQ multiplex PCR, and TCRdb's table has in-frame clones only and misses some. The sample has 37,000 or so clones, 91% seen once. The germline CDR1 and CDR2 sequences are GTSNPN and SVGIG (reference sequence). V shed 1 base and J 1 base; nucleotides not matched to a gene: 12. This CDR3 is 17 amino acids long. The clonotype was recovered from a female donor in good health, enrolled as a control in a pregnancy study. The genes are TRBV30 and TRBJ1-1; 7 nucleotides line up with TRBD1. The sequences come from CD4+ T cells from peripheral blood mononuclear cells, collected in the second trimester of pregnancy. DNA for the CDR3: TGTGCCTGGAGTGGTGCAGGGGGTTCTCTAAGGAACACTGAAGCTTTCTTT. Translation: CAWSGAGGSLRNTEAFF.